This section outlines one T cell receptor (beta chain) sequence together with its context. Its antigen target is currently unknown. Base qualities are not at hand, and no much larger clone is one base apart. The CDR3 runs 14 amino acids, cysteine and phenylalanine included. The DNA shown is the 42-base CDR3, in frame from base 1. Trimming costs V 4 bases and J 4 bases, and their ends lie 12 bases apart. The germline V gene encodes CDR1 SGDLS and CDR2 YYNGEE. The data were taken from a study of neoadjuvant anti-PD-1 for oral cavity cancer (dated by TCRdb to the early 2020s). Looking at the study overall: Patients mostly received three to four biweekly doses of nivolumab at 3 mg/kg before curative-intent surgical resection. Patients with complete response, partial response or stable disease by RECIST 1.1 were defined as responders, whereas patients with progression were defined as non-responders. For patients who did not progress, a fourth nivolumab dose was given around day 43, followed by definitive surgical resection on days 50-56. An approximately 32% response rate was observed in the parent correlative cohort, in which around 13 patients were included.

On the study overall, not on this receptor specifically: Higher pretreatment blood TCRbeta clonality and lower post-treatment tumor TCRbeta clonality were correlated with higher pretreatment blood Treg/Th17 ratios. Greater tumor shrinkage correlated with larger post-treatment sizes of preexisting intratumoral clones, which suggests that expansion of preexisting clones contributed to response. Only three patients per response group were included in the TCR analyses, and larger cohorts for validation were called for by the authors.

Interpreted using the paper, the time point label stands for: after neoadjuvant nivolumab, at surgical resection. Patients were newly diagnosed with stage II-IVA oral cavity squamous cell carcinoma and had received no prior systemic or radiation treatment. The cohort consisted of patients with HPV-negative, locally advanced oral cavity squamous cell carcinoma. Samples were obtained from a longitudinal correlative study of a single-arm phase II trial of neoadjuvant nivolumab in oral cavity squamous cell carcinoma. Subject-matched pre- and post-treatment PBMCs and tumors from three responders and three non-responders underwent genomic DNA-based TCRbeta sequencing. Genomic DNA was isolated from tumor tissue using the Maxwell RSC DNA from Tissue kit. For survey sequencing, tumor libraries mostly used roughly 4.8 ug of input genomic DNA, with two replicates for each sample. TCRbeta libraries were prepared with the immunoSEQ hsTCRbeta kit according to the manufacturer's instructions. The finished libraries were brought together in one pool at 2.5 to 3.5 nM, which was then read using an Illumina NovaSeq 6000 S4 flow cell. The study's processing was this. The immunoSEQ Analyzer handled quality control and preprocessing of the raw data. The analysis was limited to productive rearrangements, and each clonotype was defined by a unique CDR3 amino acid sequence. Repertoire clonality was estimated as the Gini-Simpson index, computed with the R package tcR. Student's t test was used to compare Gini indices, while Pearson correlation assessed associations with tumor size change. TCRdb re-hosts the immuneACCESS table, in-frame sequences only. Its copies lack some clones; in the studies checked, an unresolved V gene accounts for under half of them, and the cause for the rest is not known. D and trimming were read from the DNA, whereas the V and J calls and clone size are those reported in that table. The sample table contains under 25,000 clones; only one count was recorded for 27% of them. The leading ten clones occupy over 15% of the sample.

Here the chain combines TRBV9 and TRBJ1-3; a confident D gene designation cannot be given. The sample consisted of tumor tissue, taken after nivolumab (anti-PD-1) treatment. This clonotype was sampled from a person aged 35-79 years with oral cavity squamous cell carcinoma. DNA sequence: TGTGCCAGCAGCCCCCAGGTTGAGGGAAACACCATATATTTT. It translates to CASSPQVEGNTIYF.